The 19 T cell receptor beta chains listed next were all sequenced from one sample in a study of blood T cell repertoires in COVID-19 (dated by TCRdb to 2020 to 2022). The receptor library was made with the immunoSEQ multiplex PCR assay. This is the immuneACCESS table as TCRdb keeps it, with only in-frame sequences that have V and J called. A part of the clones is gone; compared with another copy, unresolved V genes explain less than half, and the rest is unexplained. For this sample the table gives around 140,000 clones, of which about 70% were detected only once. Less than 2.5% of the sample rests with the top ten. The sample comprised peripheral blood. The receptors were gathered from an older woman with acute or convalescent COVID-19.

This clone has only one observation. The gene calls are TRBV19 and TRBJ1-5; a possible D gene is TRBD1 (5 bases). The CDR3 is made up of 15 amino acids. Germline CDR1 is LNHDA and CDR2 is SQIVND (reference sequence). Trimming took 3 bases from V and 7 from J, leaving 16 bases between them. The CDR3 protein is CASSMRQGWEQPQHF. The CDR3 coding sequence is TGTGCCAGTAGTATGAGGCAGGGATGGGAACAGCCCCAGCATTTT.

The V call is TRBV6-5, the J call TRBJ2-1, with D perhaps TRBD2 (6 bases). Germline V gene data show CDR1 as MNHEY and CDR2 as SVGAGI. Between the trimmed V and J ends, which lost 2 bases and 9 bases, there was a span of 11 bases. The CDR3 is made up of 13 amino acids. CDR3 DNA: TGTGCCAGCAGTTACCCTCGGGGGAGTGAGCAGTTCTTC. Amino acid sequence: CASSYPRGSEQFF.

The chain has TRBV10-1 and TRBJ2-4; perhaps TRBD1 as D (5 bases). The CDR3 has 15 amino acids. Germline lookup yields CDR1 WNHNN and CDR2 SYGVQD (reference sequence). CDR3 residues: CAARGKVQAKNIQYF. The CDR3 DNA follows: TGCGCGGCTAGGGGTAAGGTCCAGGCCAAAAACATTCAGTACTTC.

The rearrangement joins TRBV28 to TRBJ2-4; TRBD1 aligns across 8 bases. CDR1 is MDHEN and CDR2 is SYDVKM in the germline V gene. The CDR3 is 15 amino acids. After removal of 4 bases from V and 2 bases from J, the junction contained 4 bases not matched to a gene. The CDR3 is CASSSTGGTKNIQYF. The DNA of the CDR3 is TGTGCCAGCAGTTCAACAGGGGGAACCAAAAACATTCAGTACTTC.

The chain joins TRBV14 to TRBJ1-1; TRBD1 might be the D (5 bases). This CDR3 is built from 15 residues. CDR1 SGHDN and CDR2 FVKESK come from the germline V gene. The V gene lost 4 bases and the J gene lost 1 base, with 13 bases spanning the gap. CDR3 in amino acids: CASSPRQGGNTEAFF. Written as DNA, the CDR3 is TGTGCCAGCAGCCCCCGGCAGGGTGGGAACACTGAAGCTTTCTTT.

CDR3 nucleotide sequence: TGTGCCAGCAGTGAATGGACAGGGGATGGCTACACCTTC. The encoded protein is CASSEWTGDGYTF. The chain employs TRBV6-1 and TRBJ1-2, with 9 bases that match TRBD1. This CDR3 region has 13 residues. CDR1 is MNHNS and CDR2 is SASEGT in the germline V gene. Trimming took 2 bases from V and 6 from J; bases not matched to a gene: 1.

The chain joins TRBV28 to TRBJ1-5; D not resolved. From germline, CDR1 is MDHEN and CDR2 SYDVKM. CDR3 length: 16 amino acids. Trimming removed 4 bases at V and 0 bases at J, with 13 bases between. This chain's CDR3 is CASSSFGSHSNQPQHF. The CDR3 DNA follows: TGTGCCAGCAGTTCTTTCGGGTCCCATAGCAATCAGCCCCAGCATTTT.

The chain uses TRBV5-1 and TRBJ2-5; D is unresolved. Germline lookup yields CDR1 SGHRS and CDR2 YFSETQ. The CDR3 runs 12 residues. Deletions cut 3 bases from V and 0 bases from J, with 3 bases between. The CDR3 DNA reads as TGCGCCAGCAGCTCTTACCAAGAGACCCAGTACTTC. It encodes CASSSYQETQYF.

The chain employs TRBV20-1 and TRBJ1-1; D not resolved. Trimming removed 7 bases from V and 1 base from J, with 7 bases in between. The CDR3 extends over 11 amino acids. Germline loops: CDR1 DFQATT, CDR2 SNEGSKA (reference sequence). This chain's CDR3 is CSVSSNTEAFF. The CDR3 DNA is TGCAGTGTTAGCTCGAACACTGAAGCTTTCTTT.

The chain couples TRBV7-3 to TRBJ2-3; 9 bases line up with TRBD2. J was trimmed by 6 bases and V by 6 bases; bases with no gene match: 16. CDR3 length: 17 amino acids. Germline V gene data show CDR1 as SGHTA and CDR2 as FQGTGA. As DNA, the CDR3 is TGTGCCAGCAGTTCCACACCCGCGGGACTAGCCGGGGATACGCAGTATTTT. Protein: CASSSTPAGLAGDTQYF.

The chain employs TRBV5-1 and TRBJ1-2; TRBD1 matches at 10 bases. After removal of 3 bases from V and 8 bases from J, the junction contained 16 bases not matched to a gene. CDR3 size: 17 residues. Germline assignment: CDR1 SGHRS and CDR2 YFSETQ. CDR3 region: CASSWTPLRDRGGGYTF. CDR3 coding DNA: TGCGCCAGCAGCTGGACGCCTCTTCGGGACAGGGGAGGGGGCTACACCTTC. Full variable domain (rest looked up from reference TRBV5-1 and TRBJ1-2): KAGVTQTPRYLIKTRGQQVTLSCSPISGHRSVSWYQQTPGQGLQFLFEYFSETQRNKGNFPGRFSGRQFSNSRSEMNVSTLELGDSALYLCASSWTPLRDRGGGYTFGSGTRLTVV.

The chain links TRBV6-5 to TRBJ2-5; 8 bases line up with TRBD2. The CDR3 is 13 amino acids. Germline lookup yields CDR1 MNHEY and CDR2 SVGAGI. V lost 8 bases to trimming and J lost 7 bases; unmatched junction nucleotides: 9. Here the CDR3 reads CASDSGAQGTQYF. In nucleotides, the CDR3 is TGTGCCAGCGATAGCGGGGCTCAGGGGACCCAGTACTTC.

This sequence joins TRBV12-3 or TRBV12-4 and TRBJ1-5; TRBD1 matches 9 bases. V was clipped by 4 bases and J by 7 bases; unmatched bases: 2. This CDR3 has 13 residues. In DNA form, the CDR3 reads TGTGCCAGCAGTTGGGGACAGGGCCAGCCCCAGCATTTT. Protein product: CASSWGQGQPQHF.

CDR3 sequence: CASSFGNRAGNTIYF. Here the CDR3 DNA reads TGCGCCAGCAGCTTCGGGAACAGGGCTGGAAACACCATATATTTT. V and J are TRBV5-1 and TRBJ1-3; a possible D gene is TRBD1 (6 bases). Germline CDR1 reads SGHRS; CDR2 reads YFSETQ. The V end was cut by 2 bases, the J end by 2 bases, with 11 bases between. The CDR3 contains 15 residues. Full variable domain (outside the CDR3, taken from reference TRBV5-1 and TRBJ1-3): KAGVTQTPRYLIKTRGQQVTLSCSPISGHRSVSWYQQTPGQGLQFLFEYFSETQRNKGNFPGRFSGRQFSNSRSEMNVSTLELGDSALYLCASSFGNRAGNTIYFGEGSWLTVV.

This clone came up a few times. The J gene is TRBJ2-7, the V gene TRBV11-2; D unclear. The germline V gene has CDR1 SGHAT and CDR2 FQNNGV. CDR3 length: 14 residues. The V and J ends lost 0 bases and 2 bases respectively, with 8 bases between them. DNA for the CDR3: TGTGCCAGCAGCTTAGATTTACTAACCTACGAGCAGTACTTC. This codes for CASSLDLLTYEQYF.

CDR3 nucleotides: TGTGCCAGCAGCTCCGGGACATTCTACGAGCAGTACTTC. It specifies CASSSGTFYEQYF. The rearrangement uses TRBV7-8 and TRBJ2-7; the D gene is possibly TRBD1 (6 bases). V gave up 4 bases and J gave up 3 bases, with 10 bases separating them. CDR3 length: 13 residues. Germline CDR1 and CDR2: SGHVS and FQNEAQ.

The rearrangement joins TRBV19 to TRBJ1-2; 9 bases line up with TRBD1. This CDR3 has 14 residues. CDR1 is LNHDA and CDR2 is SQIVND in the germline V gene (reference sequence). Trimming at V came to 3 bases and at J to 6 bases, leaving 5 bases not matched to a gene. The DNA for the CDR3 is TGTGCCAGTAGTATTGGACAGGGGAGGGATGGCTACACCTTC. It is translated as CASSIGQGRDGYTF.

As concerns this clone: Other nucleotide sequences in the sample specify the same CDR3. The CDR3: CASSLGTVNTEAFF. Here the CDR3 DNA reads TGCGCCAGCAGCTTGGGGACAGTTAACACTGAAGCTTTCTTT. The V call is TRBV5-1, the J call TRBJ1-1, with D possibly matching TRBD1 (6 bases). Trimming stripped 0 bases from V and 2 bases from J, with 8 bases between. CDR1 is SGHRS and CDR2 is YFSETQ in the germline V gene. The CDR3 extends over 14 amino acids.

This clone has just one count. The J gene is TRBJ2-5, the V gene TRBV29-1, with 10 bases aligning to TRBD2. Germline V gene sequence: CDR1 SQVTM, CDR2 ANQGSEA. The trim removed 0 bases at V and 4 bases at J, leaving 5 bases unmatched. This CDR3 spans 15 amino acids. In DNA, the CDR3 is TGCAGCGTTGAAGATCCCTCTAGCGGGGGAGAGACCCAGTACTTC. As protein: CSVEDPSSGGETQYF.